This passage covers 12 T cell receptor beta chains from one sample sequenced in a study of molecular identifiers for immune sequencing clone quantification. MiXCR, applied by TCRdb to the PCR reads, yields one record per CDR3 protein. The sample consists of about 640,000 distinct CDR3 sequences, roughly 21% of them appearing once. Specimen: naive CD8+ T cells from blood, with Jurkat cell RNA spiked in. Subset in this sample: FACS-sorted CD8+CD4-CCR7+CD45RA+ naive T cells. The source is a human donor in good health. Some libraries in this study had Jurkat cell RNA spiked in.

This clonotype was detected ten times or more. This rearrangement joins TRBV13 to TRBJ2-3, with D possibly being TRBD1 (5 bases). CDR3 size: 16 residues. Trimming removed 1 base at V and 2 bases at J, with 13 bases between. Germline V gene sequence: CDR1 PRHDT, CDR2 FYEKMQ (reference sequence). CDR3 sequence (DNA): TGTGCCAGCAGCTTAGTTAGGACAACGGCCACAGATACGCAGTATTTT. It yields the protein CASSLVRTTATDTQYF.

This clonotype was counted many times. The genes are TRBV5-4 and TRBJ2-7; no firm D call. Germline CDR1 reads SGHNT; CDR2 reads YYREEE (reference sequence). This CDR3 contains 13 residues. V gave up 4 bases and J gave up 5 bases, with 13 bases separating them. CDR3 protein: CASSHWIADEQYF. The CDR3 nucleotides are TGTGCCAGCAGCCACTGGATTGCCGACGAGCAGTACTTC.

The chain carries TRBV29-1 and TRBJ2-1; TRBD2 might be the D (6 bases). The V gene's germline CDR1 is SQVTM and CDR2 ANQGSEA. The length of the CDR3 is 13 residues. V was trimmed by 6 bases and J by 1 base, leaving 10 bases between them. CDR3 residues: CSVRLGSYNEQFF. CDR3 DNA sequence: TGCAGCGTCCGACTAGGTTCCTACAATGAGCAGTTCTTC.

This clonotype was detected only a few times. V is TRBV6-2 or TRBV6-3 and J is TRBJ1-4; D is undetermined. Germline CDR1 is MNHEY and CDR2 is SVGEGT. Trimming pared 4 bases from V and 7 bases from J, leaving 10 bases between. The CDR3 contains 13 residues. CDR3 DNA: TGTGCCAGCAGTTGGAGTTCTGCTGAAAAACTGTTTTTT. This codes for CASSWSSAEKLFF.

Notes on this clonotype: A much larger clone lies a single base off, so this may be a read error. This sequence joins TRBV7-9 and TRBJ2-2; the D gene is possibly TRBD2 (5 bases). The CDR3 contains 17 residues. With 3 bases removed from V and 3 bases from J, the gap between germline ends came to 17 bases. Looked up from germline, CDR1 is SEHNR and CDR2 is FQNEAQ (reference sequence). The CDR3 sequence: CASSFRGLESDTGELFF. The CDR3 DNA is TGTGCCAGCAGCTTCCGAGGGCTGGAGTCGGACACCGGGGAGCTGTTTTTT.

The sample holds many counts of this clonotype. The chain links TRBV27 to TRBJ2-5; 7 nucleotides agree with TRBD1. CDR3 size: 14 residues. Germline lookup yields CDR1 MNHEY and CDR2 SMNVEV (reference sequence). V dropped 3 bases and J dropped 2; count of bases not matched to a gene: 3. The CDR3 coding sequence is TGTGCCAGCAGTTTCACAGGGGATCAAGAGACCCAGTACTTC. As protein: CASSFTGDQETQYF.

This chain links TRBV25-1 with TRBJ2-7, with no clear D. Trimming took off 3 bases at V and 3 bases at J, with 9 bases between the two ends. Germline loops: CDR1 MGHDK, CDR2 SYGVNS. The CDR3 has 13 amino acids. The CDR3 here is CASSDYRNYEQYF. The DNA for the CDR3 is TGTGCCAGCAGTGATTACAGAAACTACGAGCAGTACTTC.

This clonotype was counted once. V is TRBV2 and J is TRBJ2-7; weak D call: TRBD1 (5 bases). The CDR3 is made up of 14 amino acids. V lost 1 base and J lost 1, with 8 bases in between. The V gene's germline CDR1 is SNHLY and CDR2 FYNNEI. CDR3 nucleotides: TGTGCCAGCAGTGAAGTTAGGGGATCCTACGAGCAGTACTTC. Translation gives CASSEVRGSYEQYF.

Points on this clonotype: This CDR3 is missing its conserved last phenylalanine or tryptophan, likely due to a read error. The V call is TRBV11-3, the J call TRBJ2-7, with 7 bases that match TRBD1. CDR3 length: 15 amino acids. J lost 2 bases, V lost 5 bases, and 9 bases had no gene match. Germline V gives CDR1 SGHNT, CDR2 YENEEA. CDR3 loop: CASSRRAQGTYEQYS. The DNA for the CDR3 is TGTGCCAGCAGCCGCCGGGCACAGGGGACCTACGAGCAGTACTCC.

This clonotype has at least ten counts. This CDR3 reads CASSFPLKNTGELFF. In DNA, the CDR3 is TGTGCCAGCAGTTTCCCCCTAAAGAACACCGGGGAGCTGTTTTTT. The rearrangement joins TRBV12-3 or TRBV12-4 to TRBJ2-2; D is ambiguous. CDR3 length: 15 residues. With 3 bases removed from V and 1 base from J, the gap between germline ends came to 9 bases.

The table lists this clonotype with a few counts. This could be a read error, since a much larger clone is one nucleotide away. The chain is built from TRBV24-1 and TRBJ2-2; 8 bases are shared with TRBD2. Germline V lookup: CDR1 KGHDR, CDR2 SFDVKD. The CDR3 loop spans 16 amino acids. CDR3 nucleotides: TGTGCCACCAGTGATCCCCGGGAGGGGGACACCGGGGAGCTGTCTTTT. It is translated as CATSDPREGDTGELSF.

This clonotype was detected a few times. The chain links TRBV9 to TRBJ2-5; 7 nucleotides agree with TRBD2. The V gene end was trimmed by 3 bases and the J gene end by 5 bases; junction bases not matched to a gene: 31. The germline gives CDR1 SGDLS, CDR2 YYNGEE. CDR3 length: 22 residues. The CDR3 nucleotides are TGTGCCAGCAGCGGTTGGACCGACGCGGTAGGGGAGGGTTCCAGGTCGCGTGAGACCCAGTACTTC. Its protein is CASSGWTDAVGEGSRSRETQYF.